This T cell receptor (beta chain) was profiled in a study of T cell repertoires in cytomegalovirus infection. Study as a whole: Matching HLA type, along with CMV infection, was indicated by public TCR beta signatures.

TCRdb itself ran the reads through MiXCR, one entry per CDR3 protein. The table has around 750,000 distinct CDR3 sequences, roughly 33% seen once. Study observations and caveats: Using cumulative public TCR beta family frequency, the authors identified those who carried CMV together with the relevant HLA. Predominance within the ex vivo response was attributable to HLA-C-restricted CMV-specific TCR beta clonotypes.

This clonotype was picked up many times. Its antigen is currently unknown. After removal of 3 bases from V and 5 bases from J, the junction contained 6 bases not matched to a gene. In germline, CDR1 is SGHVS, CDR2 FQNEAQ. This CDR3 has 16 amino acids. This TCR was recovered from a human donor in good health (CMV status not recorded). Some clones in this sample may be carry-over from other donors' samples. The source was cultured CD8+ T cells from PBMCs, collected from culture after CMV antigen stimulation. This chain uses TRBV7-8 with TRBJ2-5; TRBD2 aligns across 13 bases. The CDR3 region has the DNA TGTGCCAGCAGCTTCACTAGCGGGGGGGCCGGGGAGACCCAGTACTTC. This translates into CASSFTSGGAGETQYF.